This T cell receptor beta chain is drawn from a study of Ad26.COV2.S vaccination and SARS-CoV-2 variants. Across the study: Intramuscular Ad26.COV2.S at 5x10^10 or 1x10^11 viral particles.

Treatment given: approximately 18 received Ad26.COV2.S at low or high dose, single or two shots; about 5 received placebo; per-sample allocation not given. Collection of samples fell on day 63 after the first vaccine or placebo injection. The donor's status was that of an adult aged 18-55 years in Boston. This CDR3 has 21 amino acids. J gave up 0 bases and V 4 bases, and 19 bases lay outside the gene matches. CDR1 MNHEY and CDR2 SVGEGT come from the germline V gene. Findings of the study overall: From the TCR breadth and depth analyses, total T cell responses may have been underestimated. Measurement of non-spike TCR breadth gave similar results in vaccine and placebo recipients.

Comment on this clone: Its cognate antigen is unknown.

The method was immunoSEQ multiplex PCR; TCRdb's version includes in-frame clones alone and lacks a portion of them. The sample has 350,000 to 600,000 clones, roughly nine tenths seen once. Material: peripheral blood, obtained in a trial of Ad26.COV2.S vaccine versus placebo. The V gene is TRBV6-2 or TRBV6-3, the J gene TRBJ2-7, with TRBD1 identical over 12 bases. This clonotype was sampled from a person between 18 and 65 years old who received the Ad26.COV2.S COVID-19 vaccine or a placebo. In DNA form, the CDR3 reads TGTGCCAGCAGTTGGCCATCTTACTCTGGGACAGGGGGCTTTAGCTCCTACGAGCAGTACTTC. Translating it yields CASSWPSYSGTGGFSSYEQYF.